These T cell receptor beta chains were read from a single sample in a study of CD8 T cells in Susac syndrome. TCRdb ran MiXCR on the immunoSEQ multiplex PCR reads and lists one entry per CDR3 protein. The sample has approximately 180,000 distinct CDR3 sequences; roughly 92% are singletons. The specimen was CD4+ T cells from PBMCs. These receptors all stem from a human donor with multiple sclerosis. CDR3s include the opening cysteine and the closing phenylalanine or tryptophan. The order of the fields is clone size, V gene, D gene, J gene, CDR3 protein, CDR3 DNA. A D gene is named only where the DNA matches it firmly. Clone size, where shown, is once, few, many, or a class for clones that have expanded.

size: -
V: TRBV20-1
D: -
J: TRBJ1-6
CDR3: CSARDASGSSYNSPLHF
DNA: TGCAGTGCTAGAGACGCCAGTGGCAGCTCCTATAATTCACCCCTCCACTTT

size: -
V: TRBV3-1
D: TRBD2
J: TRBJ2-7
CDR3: CASSLVSCIAGVQIPYEQYF
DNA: TGTGCCAGCAGCCTCGTTAGTTGTATAGCGGGAGTCCAAATCCCCTACGAGCAGTACTTC

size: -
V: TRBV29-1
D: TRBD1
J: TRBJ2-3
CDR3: CSVERGLGTDTQYF
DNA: TGCAGCGTAGAAAGGGGGCTGGGCACAGATACGCAGTATTTT

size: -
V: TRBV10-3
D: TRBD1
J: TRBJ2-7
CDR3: CAISERTGRLGEQYF
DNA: TGTGCCATCAGTGAGAGGACAGGGAGGCTTGGTGAGCAGTACTTC

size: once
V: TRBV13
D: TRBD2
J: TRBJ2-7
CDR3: CASSSRGGSGATYEQYF
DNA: TGTGCCAGCAGCTCTAGGGGGGGTAGCGGGGCTACCTACGAGCAGTACTTC

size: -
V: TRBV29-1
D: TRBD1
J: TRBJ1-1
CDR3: CSVAHSGGAQAFF
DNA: TGCAGCGTTGCCCACTCAGGGGGGGCCCAAGCTTTCTTT

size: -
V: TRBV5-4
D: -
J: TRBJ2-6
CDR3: CASNDPRGTNVLTF
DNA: TGTGCCAGCAACGATCCCAGGGGTACCAACGTCCTGACTTTC

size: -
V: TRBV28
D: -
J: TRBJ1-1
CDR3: CASSFGPNTEAFF
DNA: TGTGCCAGCAGTTTCGGGCCGAACACTGAAGCTTTCTTT

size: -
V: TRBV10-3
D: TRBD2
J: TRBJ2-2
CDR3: CAISGTSGGSNTGELFF
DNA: TGTGCCATCAGTGGGACTAGCGGGGGAAGCAACACCGGGGAGCTGTTTTTT

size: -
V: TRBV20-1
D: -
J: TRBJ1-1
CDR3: CSGVQGGGTEAFF
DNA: TGCAGTGGGGTCCAAGGGGGGGGCACTGAAGCTTTCTTT

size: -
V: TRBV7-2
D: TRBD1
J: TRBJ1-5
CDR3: CASSLNRGFNQPQHF
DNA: TGTGCCAGCAGCTTAAACAGGGGATTCAATCAGCCCCAGCATTTT

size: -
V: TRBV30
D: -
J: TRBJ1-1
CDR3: CAWSAVQGRGRAFF
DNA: TGTGCCTGGAGTGCAGTACAGGGTCGGGGGAGAGCTTTCTTT

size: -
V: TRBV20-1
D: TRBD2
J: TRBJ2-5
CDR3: CSAPVTSGRLETQYF
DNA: TGCAGTGCTCCAGTGACTAGCGGGAGGTTAGAGACCCAGTACTTC

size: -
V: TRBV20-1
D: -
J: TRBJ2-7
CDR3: CSGRGSFRGHTYEQYF
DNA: TGCAGTGGTAGAGGTTCCTTCAGGGGCCACACCTACGAGCAGTACTTC

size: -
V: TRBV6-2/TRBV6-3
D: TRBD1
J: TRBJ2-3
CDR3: CASSAWDRGTDTQYF
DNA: TGTGCCAGCAGTGCCTGGGACAGGGGGACAGATACGCAGTATTTT

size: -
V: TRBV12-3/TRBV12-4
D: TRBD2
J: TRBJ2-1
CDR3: CASSFRVAGGCCVF
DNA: TGTGCCAGCAGTTTTCGGGTAGCGGGGGGTTGTTGTGTGTTC

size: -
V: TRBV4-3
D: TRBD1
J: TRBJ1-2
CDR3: CASSQNPGQGNYGYTF
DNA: TGCGCCAGCAGCCAAAACCCGGGACAGGGCAACTATGGCTACACCTTC

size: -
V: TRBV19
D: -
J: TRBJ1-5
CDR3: CASSIGGGGNQPQHF
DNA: TGTGCCAGTAGTATTGGCGGGGGAGGGAATCAGCCCCAGCATTTT

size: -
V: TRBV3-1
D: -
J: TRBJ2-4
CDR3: CASSQDAGTRENIQYF
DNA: TGTGCCAGCAGCCAAGATGCCGGAACCCGCGAAAACATTCAGTACTTC

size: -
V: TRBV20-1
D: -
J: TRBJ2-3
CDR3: CSARAARALTDTQYF
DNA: TGCAGTGCTAGAGCCGCTCGGGCCTTGACAGATACGCAGTATTTT

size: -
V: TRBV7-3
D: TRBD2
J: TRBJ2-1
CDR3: CASSLVGGGEGNEQFF
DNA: TGTGCCAGCAGCTTAGTTGGCGGGGGGGAGGGGAATGAGCAGTTCTTC

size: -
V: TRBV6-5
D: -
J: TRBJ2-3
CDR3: CASHPTGITDTQYF
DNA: TGTGCCAGCCACCCAACAGGGATCACAGATACGCAGTATTTT

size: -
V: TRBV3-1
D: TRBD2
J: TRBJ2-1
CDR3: CASSHLAGGLNEQFF
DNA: TGTGCCAGCAGCCATCTAGCGGGGGGCCTCAATGAGCAGTTCTTC

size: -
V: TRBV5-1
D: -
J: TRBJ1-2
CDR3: CASSLGFGGGNYGYTF
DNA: TGCGCCAGCAGCTTGGGGTTTGGAGGGGGTAACTATGGCTACACCTTC

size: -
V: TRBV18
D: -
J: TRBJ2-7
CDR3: CASSPSGGYEQYF
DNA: TGTGCCAGCTCACCATCAGGAGGCTACGAGCAGTACTTC

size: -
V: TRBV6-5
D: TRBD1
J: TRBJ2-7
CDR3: CASSYSQGYEQYF
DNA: TGTGCCAGCAGCTATTCACAGGGGTATGAGCAGTACTTC

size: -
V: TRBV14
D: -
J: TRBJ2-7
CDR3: CASSQLGETASYEQYF
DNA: TGTGCCAGCAGCCAGTTAGGCGAGACAGCCTCCTACGAGCAGTACTTC

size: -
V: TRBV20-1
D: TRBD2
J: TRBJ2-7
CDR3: CSATTSGSYEQYF
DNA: TGCAGTGCTACGACTAGCGGATCCTACGAGCAGTACTTC

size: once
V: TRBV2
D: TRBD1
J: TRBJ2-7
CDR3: CASSDLGQPSYEQYF
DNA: TGTGCCAGCAGCGATCTGGGACAGCCTTCCTACGAGCAGTACTTC

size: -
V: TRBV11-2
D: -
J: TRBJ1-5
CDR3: CASSIDGGYQPQHF
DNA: TGTGCCAGCAGCATTGATGGGGGATATCAGCCCCAGCATTTT